Each of the 20 T cell receptor beta chains below was sequenced from the same sample in a study of coeliac disease. Libraries were prepared by immunoSEQ multiplex PCR; TCRdb keeps only in-frame clonotypes and omits some of them. Among 6,000 to 8,000 clones listed, around 72% were seen once. Sequenced sample: lamina propria lymphocytes from the gut. The source is a young man with celiac disease.

The rearrangement uses TRBV7-9 and TRBJ2-2; D might be TRBD1 (5 bases). V lost 7 bases and J 6 bases, leaving 15 bases between the germline ends. The CDR3 contains 14 residues. CDR1 SEHNR and CDR2 FQNEAQ come from the germline V gene (reference sequence). CDR3 sequence: CASTHPRVAGELFF. The CDR3 DNA reads as TGTGCCAGCACCCATCCCAGGGTCGCCGGGGAGCTGTTTTTT.

The rearrangement uses TRBV6-1 and TRBJ1-2, with 7 bases aligning to TRBD1. This CDR3 is built from 13 residues. V dropped 6 bases and J dropped 8; count of bases not matched to a gene: 9. CDR1 MNHNS and CDR2 SASEGT come from the germline V gene. CDR3 region: CASSADRAGGYTF. CDR3 in DNA: TGTGCCAGCAGCGCCGACAGGGCGGGGGGCTACACCTTC.

J is TRBJ1-3 and V is TRBV19; possibly TRBD1 for D (5 bases). Germline lookup yields CDR1 LNHDA and CDR2 SQIVND (reference sequence). This CDR3 has 16 amino acids. The germline V and J ends were trimmed by 3 bases and 2 bases, with 14 bases remaining between them. As DNA, the CDR3 is TGTGCCAGTAGTATTCGGCAGGGCGGAGCTGGAAACACCATATATTTT. Protein sequence: CASSIRQGGAGNTIYF.

The V gene is TRBV5-8, the J gene TRBJ2-7; TRBD1 might be the D (5 bases). Germline loops: CDR1 SGHTS, CDR2 YDEGEE. V dropped 2 bases and J dropped 5 bases, with 11 bases sitting between them. The CDR3 is 13 residues long. CDR3: CASSFQGNHEQYF. The CDR3 DNA reads as TGTGCCAGCAGCTTTCAGGGTAACCACGAGCAGTACTTC.

This chain links TRBV13 with TRBJ2-7; the match to TRBD1 covers 10 bases. The CDR3 sequence is 14 residues long. Germline V gene sequence: CDR1 PRHDT, CDR2 FYEKMQ (reference sequence). The V gene end was trimmed by 4 bases and the J gene end by 4 bases; junction bases not matched to a gene: 4. The CDR3 loop reads CASSSTGGGYEQYF. CDR3 DNA sequence: TGTGCCAGCAGCTCGACAGGGGGCGGGTACGAGCAGTACTTC.

This rearrangement joins TRBV9 to TRBJ2-7, with 8 bases fitting TRBD2. The junction had 8 bases not matched to a gene; V was cut back by 3 bases and J by 0 bases. From germline, CDR1 is SGDLS and CDR2 YYNGEE. This CDR3 spans 16 amino acids. CDR3 in amino acids: CASSGGGGSLSYEQYF. Here the CDR3 DNA reads TGTGCCAGCAGCGGCGGCGGGGGGTCCCTCTCCTACGAGCAGTACTTC.

Written as DNA, the CDR3 is TGTGCCAGCAGTGGAGGGGGCTGGCCCCAGCATTTT. Protein: CASSGGGWPQHF. The chain joins TRBV2 to TRBJ1-5; TRBD1 agrees at 7 bases. Germline CDR1 reads SNHLY; CDR2 reads FYNNEI. CDR3 size: 12 residues. Trimming at V came to 4 bases and at J to 9 bases, leaving 3 bases not matched to a gene.

V is TRBV7-9 and J is TRBJ2-1, with D perhaps matching TRBD1 (6 bases). Trimming cost V 6 bases and J 0 bases, with 15 bases left between them. The CDR3 has 16 amino acids. The germline V gene has CDR1 SEHNR and CDR2 FQNEAQ (reference sequence). This chain's CDR3 is CASRRDRPSSYNEQFF. The CDR3 nucleotides are TGTGCCAGCAGGAGAGACAGGCCTAGCTCCTACAATGAGCAGTTCTTC.

This clone was counted only a few times. The chain joins TRBV7-3 to TRBJ2-3; D not resolved. V was pared by 1 base and J by 4 bases, with 6 bases between. The CDR3 spans 13 residues. Germline V gene sequence: CDR1 SGHTA, CDR2 FQGTGA. The CDR3 DNA reads as TGTGCCAGCAGCTTAATGAGCTCAGATACGCAGTATTTT. This translates into CASSLMSSDTQYF.

This clone is a singleton in its sample. The chain couples TRBV28 to TRBJ1-5; D is ambiguous. The V and J ends lost 8 bases and 11 bases respectively, with 7 bases between them. In germline, CDR1 is MDHEN, CDR2 SYDVKM. This CDR3 is 9 amino acids long. The DNA of the CDR3 is TGTGCCAGCGGTGCGGCCCAGCATTTT. It yields the protein CASGAAQHF.

The chain is built from TRBV7-2 and TRBJ2-4, with 7 bases lining up with TRBD1. Germline V gene lookup returns CDR1 SGHTA and CDR2 FQGNSA. CDR3 length equals 14 residues. The junction had 3 bases not matched to a gene; V was cut back by 3 bases and J by 4 bases. The CDR3: CASSFGTEKNIQYF. CDR3 in DNA: TGTGCCAGCAGCTTTGGGACAGAAAAAAACATTCAGTACTTC.

This clone showed up just a few times. The chain couples TRBV4-3 to TRBJ2-7, with TRBD1 matching over 8 bases. This CDR3 has 15 amino acids. Unmatched junction bases numbered 3, after V lost 0 bases and J lost 2 bases. Per the germline V gene, CDR1 is LGHNA and CDR2 is YSLEER. In DNA, the CDR3 is TGCGCCAGCAGCCAAGATACAGGGGGTCCCTACGAGCAGTACTTC. Its protein is CASSQDTGGPYEQYF.

The chain uses TRBV2 and TRBJ2-3, with D maybe TRBD2 (6 bases). The CDR3 runs to 14 residues. Germline V CDR1 and CDR2: SNHLY, FYNNEI. The V end was cut by 7 bases, the J end by 2 bases, with 13 bases between. CDR3 amino acids: CASTAGLYTDTQYF. For the CDR3, the DNA is TGTGCCAGCACGGCGGGACTCTACACAGATACGCAGTATTTT.

The chain recombines TRBV7-9 with TRBJ2-3; possible D gene TRBD2, 5 bases. V lost 5 bases and J lost 6, with 18 bases in between. The CDR3 totals 15 residues. The germline V gene encodes CDR1 SEHNR and CDR2 FQNEAQ (reference sequence). In DNA form, the CDR3 reads TGTGCCAGCAGCCCTTGGACTTCCCCCCGGGATACGCAGTATTTT. Protein product: CASSPWTSPRDTQYF.

J is TRBJ1-1 and V is TRBV7-9; 8 bases are shared with TRBD1. Germline V gives CDR1 SEHNR, CDR2 FQNEAQ (reference sequence). The CDR3 spans 14 residues. The ends lost 3 bases at V and 7 bases at J; junction bases unmatched: 7. The CDR3 here is CASSLQQGGLEAFF. CDR3 DNA: TGTGCCAGCAGCTTGCAACAGGGGGGGCTTGAAGCTTTCTTT.

The chain links TRBV30 to TRBJ1-3, with 7 bases matching TRBD1. The CDR3 totals 15 residues. Germline V gene sequence: CDR1 GTSNPN, CDR2 SVGIG (reference sequence). After removal of 6 bases from V and 0 bases from J, the junction contained 8 bases not matched to a gene. CDR3 protein: CACSGQAVSGNTIYF. The CDR3 bases are TGTGCCTGCTCTGGACAGGCTGTCTCTGGAAACACCATATATTTT.

The table lists this clone with a few counts. The rearrangement joins TRBV5-5 to TRBJ2-7; 9 nucleotides agree with TRBD1. Trimming at V came to 3 bases and at J to 5 bases, leaving 15 bases not matched to a gene. The CDR3 runs 17 residues. Germline values: CDR1 SGHKS, CDR2 YYEKEE (reference sequence). DNA of the CDR3: TGTGCCAGCAGCTCAGTCCCGGGACAGGGACCGGGCCACGAGCAGTACTTC. This encodes CASSSVPGQGPGHEQYF.

The chain is built from TRBV4-2 and TRBJ2-7; 7 bases are shared with TRBD2. Germline V CDR1 and CDR2: LGHNA, YNFKEQ. The V gene end was trimmed by 4 bases and the J gene end by 3 bases; junction bases not matched to a gene: 3. This CDR3 has 13 residues. The CDR3 bases are TGTGCCAGCAGCCGGGACTACGACTACGAGCAGTACTTC. This sequence encodes CASSRDYDYEQYF.

The chain joins TRBV4-1 to TRBJ1-1; D might be TRBD1 (6 bases). This CDR3 is built from 16 residues. Trimming removed 0 bases at V and 11 bases at J, with 22 bases between. Germline values: CDR1 MGHRA, CDR2 YSYEKL. The CDR3 nucleotides are TGCGCCAGCAGCCAAGAGGTAGTGGGACAAACTCCCCTGGCTTTCTTT. Its protein is CASSQEVVGQTPLAFF.

The chain has TRBV4-3 and TRBJ2-7; no definite D call. CDR3 length: 14 residues. The germline CDR1 and CDR2 sequences are LGHNA and YSLEER. The germline V and J ends were trimmed by 1 base and 3 bases, with 10 bases remaining between them. This CDR3 reads CASSQVLSGYEQYF. DNA of the CDR3: TGCGCCAGCAGCCAAGTGCTATCCGGCTACGAGCAGTACTTC.